Following are 18 T cell receptor beta chains from one sample sequenced in a study of blood T cell repertoires in COVID-19. The table came from immunoSEQ multiplex PCR; TCRdb's copy has only in-frame clones and leaves some out. The sample shows 200,000 to 300,000 clones, just under 90% of them seen only once. The sample taken for sequencing was peripheral blood. Receptors were obtained from a woman aged 40 to 49 with acute or convalescent COVID-19.

The V gene is TRBV5-4, the J gene TRBJ1-4, with D perhaps matching TRBD1 (5 bases). Germline V lookup: CDR1 SGHNT, CDR2 YYREEE (reference sequence). CDR3 size: 15 residues. Trimming took off 1 base at V and 5 bases at J, with 12 bases between the two ends. Here the CDR3 reads CASSLIGPGNEKLFF. In nucleotides, the CDR3 is TGTGCCAGCAGCTTGATCGGGCCAGGGAATGAAAAACTGTTTTTT.

The gene calls are TRBV11-2 and TRBJ1-1; D not certain. V was pared by 8 bases and J by 0 bases, with 7 bases between. CDR1 SGHAT and CDR2 FQNNGV come from the germline V gene. The CDR3 runs 12 residues. CDR3 sequence (DNA): TGTGCCAGCTTCCACATGAACACTGAAGCTTTCTTT. It translates to CASFHMNTEAFF.

In its sample, this clone was seen once. This chain joins TRBV18 and TRBJ1-3, with TRBD1 identical over 9 bases. After removal of 3 bases from V and 2 bases from J, the junction contained 5 bases not matched to a gene. This CDR3 region has 16 residues. CDR1 is KGHSH and CDR2 is LQKENI in the germline V gene. The CDR3 nucleotides are TGTGCCAGCTCACCTATGGACAGGGGAGCTGGAAACACCATATATTTT. Its protein product is CASSPMDRGAGNTIYF. Variable domain in full (rest from reference TRBV18 and TRBJ1-3): NAGVMQNPRHLVRRRGQEARLRCSPMKGHSHVYWYRQLPEEGLKFMVYLQKENIIDESGMPKERFSAEFPKEGPSILRIQQVVRGDSAAYFCASSPMDRGAGNTIYFGEGSWLTVV.

This chain uses TRBV9 with TRBJ1-2; the D is unclear. There are 13 residues in the CDR3. In germline, CDR1 is SGDLS, CDR2 YYNGEE. V was clipped by 3 bases and J by 4 bases, with 10 bases between them. The CDR3 is CASSGQIIYGYTF. For the CDR3, the DNA is TGTGCCAGCAGCGGACAAATAATCTATGGCTACACCTTC.

This clone appeared once. The CDR3 DNA reads as TGTGCCAGCTCACCACGGGGAGCCGGCGAGCAGTACGTC. This codes for CASSPRGAGEQYV. The chain recombines TRBV18 with TRBJ2-7, with D possibly matching TRBD2 (5 bases). This CDR3 comprises 13 residues. V lost 1 base, J lost 6 bases, and 10 bases lay in between. The germline V gene has CDR1 KGHSH and CDR2 LQKENI.

This chain connects TRBV6-5 to TRBJ2-5; TRBD2 is a possible D gene (5 bases). CDR1 MNHEY and CDR2 SVGAGI come from the germline V gene. V shed 7 bases and J shed 1 base, with 13 bases lying between them. This CDR3 spans 14 amino acids. The CDR3 DNA reads TGTGCCAGCACCCGAGGGCAGACCCAAGAGACCCAGTACTTC. It yields the protein CASTRGQTQETQYF.

J is TRBJ1-1 and V is TRBV6-5; D is ambiguous. The CDR3 loop spans 12 amino acids. V lost 9 bases and J 1 base, leaving 9 bases between the germline ends. CDR1 and CDR2 from the germline V gene are MNHEY and SVGAGI. This chain's CDR3 is CASSTTNTEAFF. In nucleotides, the CDR3 is TGTGCCAGTTCCACTACGAACACTGAAGCTTTCTTT.

This chain joins TRBV7-9 and TRBJ2-5, with 7 bases lining up with TRBD1. Germline CDR1 is SEHNR and CDR2 is FQNEAQ (reference sequence). The CDR3 consists of 14 residues. Unmatched junction bases numbered 6, after V lost 1 base and J lost 7 bases. CDR3 DNA sequence: TGTGCCAGCAGCTTAGAGACAGGGACGGGGACCCAGTACTTC. The encoded protein is CASSLETGTGTQYF.

V usage is TRBV12-3 or TRBV12-4 and J usage is TRBJ2-5, with D possibly TRBD2 on 5 matching bases. The CDR3 extends over 12 amino acids. The V end lost 5 bases, the J end lost 7 bases, and 11 bases lay between the germline ends. For the CDR3, the DNA is TGTGCCAGCAGTACCGCCCGGGGGACCCAGTACTTC. It specifies CASSTARGTQYF.

The CDR3 sequence: CSASYRGNTEAFF. CDR3 sequence (DNA): TGCAGTGCTAGTTACAGGGGGAACACTGAAGCTTTCTTT. The rearrangement uses TRBV20-1 and TRBJ1-1; 7 bases are shared with TRBD1. V was pared by 3 bases and J by 1 base, with 2 bases of the junction left unmatched. The germline gives CDR1 DFQATT, CDR2 SNEGSKA (reference sequence). The CDR3 is made up of 13 amino acids.

The rearrangement joins TRBV28 to TRBJ2-6; 7 positions match TRBD1. Germline loops: CDR1 MDHEN, CDR2 SYDVKM. V dropped 4 bases and J dropped 2; count of bases not matched to a gene: 2. This CDR3 is built from 15 residues. The CDR3 here is CASSYRGAGANVLTF. CDR3 in DNA: TGTGCCAGCAGTTACAGGGGAGCTGGGGCCAACGTCCTGACTTTC.

The chain links TRBV10-1 to TRBJ1-1; D is unresolved. The CDR3 has 13 residues. Per germline, CDR1 WNHNN and CDR2 SYGVQD (reference sequence). V lost 2 bases and J lost 0, with 4 bases in between. The CDR3: CASSEGVNTEAFF. DNA of the CDR3: TGCGCCAGCAGTGAGGGAGTGAACACTGAAGCTTTCTTT.

This chain joins TRBV5-1 and TRBJ2-5, with TRBD1 as a possible D gene (5 bases). Germline-derived CDR1 and CDR2 are SGHRS and YFSETQ. The CDR3 contains 16 residues. With 0 bases removed from V and 7 bases from J, the gap between germline ends came to 19 bases. The chain's CDR3 is CASSLAAGAGLGTQYF. In nucleotides, the CDR3 is TGCGCCAGCAGCTTGGCCGCTGGGGCAGGGCTGGGGACCCAGTACTTC.

The chain has TRBV14 and TRBJ2-1; 8 bases line up with TRBD1. Germline V CDR1 and CDR2: SGHDN, FVKESK. This CDR3 comprises 11 residues. Trimming removed 4 bases from V and 12 bases from J; junction bases left unmatched: 2. In nucleotides, the CDR3 is TGTGCCAGCAGCCCCGGACAGGGGCAGTTCTTC. It specifies CASSPGQGQFF.

The chain uses TRBV19 and TRBJ1-5; no clear D gene. Germline-derived CDR1 and CDR2 are LNHDA and SQIVND (reference sequence). V was cut by 3 bases and J by 6 bases, with 15 bases left in between. This CDR3 is built from 15 residues. The CDR3 spells CASSIRVGTGQPQHF. CDR3 bases: TGTGCCAGTAGTATTCGGGTAGGCACGGGTCAGCCCCAGCATTTT.

The CDR3 loop is CASSPRHRGRRDQPQHF. CDR3 in DNA: TGTGCCAGCAGTCCTCGTCACAGGGGGCGAAGGGATCAGCCCCAGCATTTT. V is TRBV27 and J is TRBJ1-5; 9 bases match TRBD1. Trimming took 5 bases from V and 5 from J; bases not matched to a gene: 13. Germline CDR1 reads MNHEY; CDR2 reads SMNVEV (reference sequence). The CDR3 loop spans 17 amino acids.

The rearrangement links TRBV4-2 to TRBJ2-1, with 7 nucleotides matching TRBD2. With V trimmed by 0 bases and J by 3 bases, 8 bases remained unmatched. This CDR3 has 17 amino acids. Germline V gene data show CDR1 as LGHNA and CDR2 as YNFKEQ. CDR3 loop: CASSQDLGGVSYNEQFF. The CDR3 DNA follows: TGTGCCAGCAGCCAAGATCTTGGGGGGGTGAGCTACAATGAGCAGTTCTTC.

V usage is TRBV5-1 and J usage is TRBJ1-1, with TRBD1 as a possible D gene (5 bases). Trimming removed 0 bases at V and 5 bases at J, with 8 bases between. This CDR3 comprises 13 residues. CDR1 and CDR2 from the germline V gene are SGHRS and YFSETQ. For the CDR3, the DNA is TGCGCCAGCAGCTTGGTTAGGGGAACTGAAGCTTTCTTT. It yields the protein CASSLVRGTEAFF.